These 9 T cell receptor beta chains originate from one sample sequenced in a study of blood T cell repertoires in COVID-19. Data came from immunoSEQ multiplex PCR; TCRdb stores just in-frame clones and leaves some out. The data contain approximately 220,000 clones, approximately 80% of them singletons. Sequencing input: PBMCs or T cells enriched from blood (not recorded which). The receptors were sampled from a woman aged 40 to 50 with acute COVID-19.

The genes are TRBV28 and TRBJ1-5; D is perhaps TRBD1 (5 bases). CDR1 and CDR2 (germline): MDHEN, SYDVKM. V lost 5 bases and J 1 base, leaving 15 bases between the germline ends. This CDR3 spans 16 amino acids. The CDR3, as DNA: TGTGCCAGCAGTCACTACACCTGGGGCAGCAATCAGCCCCAGCATTTT. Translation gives CASSHYTWGSNQPQHF.

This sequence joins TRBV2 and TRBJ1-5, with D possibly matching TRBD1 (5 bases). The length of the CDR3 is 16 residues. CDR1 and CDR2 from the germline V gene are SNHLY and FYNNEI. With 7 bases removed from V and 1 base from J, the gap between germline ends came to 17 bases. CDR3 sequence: CASTAGRSDSNQPQHF. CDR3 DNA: TGTGCCAGCACAGCGGGACGCTCGGACAGCAATCAGCCCCAGCATTTT.

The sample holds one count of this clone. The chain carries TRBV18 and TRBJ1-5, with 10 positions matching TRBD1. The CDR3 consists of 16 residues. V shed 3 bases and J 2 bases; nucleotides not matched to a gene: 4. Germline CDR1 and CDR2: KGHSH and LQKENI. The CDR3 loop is CASSPDRGVGNQPQHF. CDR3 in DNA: TGTGCCAGCTCACCGGACAGGGGGGTCGGCAATCAGCCCCAGCATTTT.

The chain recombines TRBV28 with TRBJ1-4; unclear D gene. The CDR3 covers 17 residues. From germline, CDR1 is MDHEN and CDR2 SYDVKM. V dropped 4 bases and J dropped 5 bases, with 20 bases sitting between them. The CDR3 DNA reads TGTGCCAGCAGTTCTCCCGACGGGTTGGTTTTGAATGAAAAACTGTTTTTT. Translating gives CASSSPDGLVLNEKLFF.

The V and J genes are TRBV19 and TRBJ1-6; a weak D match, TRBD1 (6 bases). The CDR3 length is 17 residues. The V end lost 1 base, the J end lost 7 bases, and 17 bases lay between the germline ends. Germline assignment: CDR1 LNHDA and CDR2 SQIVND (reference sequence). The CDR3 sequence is CASSIALQGFRNSPLHF. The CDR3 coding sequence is TGTGCCAGTAGTATAGCTCTACAGGGATTTCGCAATTCACCCCTCCACTTT.

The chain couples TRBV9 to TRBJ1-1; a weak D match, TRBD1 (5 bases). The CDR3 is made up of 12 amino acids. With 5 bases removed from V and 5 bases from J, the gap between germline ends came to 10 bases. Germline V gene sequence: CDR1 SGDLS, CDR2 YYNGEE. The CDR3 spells CASSIQETEAFF. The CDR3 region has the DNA TGTGCCAGCAGTATACAGGAAACTGAAGCTTTCTTT.

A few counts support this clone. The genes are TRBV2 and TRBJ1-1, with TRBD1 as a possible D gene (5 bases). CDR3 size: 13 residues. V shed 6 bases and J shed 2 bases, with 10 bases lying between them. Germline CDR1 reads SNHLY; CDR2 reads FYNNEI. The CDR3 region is CASRTDTNTEAFF. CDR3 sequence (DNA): TGTGCCAGCAGGACGGACACAAACACTGAAGCTTTCTTT.

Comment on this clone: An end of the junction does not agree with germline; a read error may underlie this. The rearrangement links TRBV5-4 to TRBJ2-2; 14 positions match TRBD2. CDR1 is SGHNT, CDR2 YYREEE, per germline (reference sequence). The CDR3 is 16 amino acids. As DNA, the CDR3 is TGTGCCAGCACCTTGACTAGCGGGGGGGCGGCCGGGGAGCTGTTTTTT. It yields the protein CASTLTSGGAAGELFF.

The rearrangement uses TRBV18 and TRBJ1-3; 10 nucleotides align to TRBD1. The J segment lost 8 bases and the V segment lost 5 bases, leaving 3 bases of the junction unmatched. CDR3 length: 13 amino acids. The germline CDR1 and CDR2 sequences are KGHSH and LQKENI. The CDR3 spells CASSAGTGDTIYF. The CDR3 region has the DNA TGTGCCAGCTCAGCCGGGACAGGGGACACCATATATTTT.